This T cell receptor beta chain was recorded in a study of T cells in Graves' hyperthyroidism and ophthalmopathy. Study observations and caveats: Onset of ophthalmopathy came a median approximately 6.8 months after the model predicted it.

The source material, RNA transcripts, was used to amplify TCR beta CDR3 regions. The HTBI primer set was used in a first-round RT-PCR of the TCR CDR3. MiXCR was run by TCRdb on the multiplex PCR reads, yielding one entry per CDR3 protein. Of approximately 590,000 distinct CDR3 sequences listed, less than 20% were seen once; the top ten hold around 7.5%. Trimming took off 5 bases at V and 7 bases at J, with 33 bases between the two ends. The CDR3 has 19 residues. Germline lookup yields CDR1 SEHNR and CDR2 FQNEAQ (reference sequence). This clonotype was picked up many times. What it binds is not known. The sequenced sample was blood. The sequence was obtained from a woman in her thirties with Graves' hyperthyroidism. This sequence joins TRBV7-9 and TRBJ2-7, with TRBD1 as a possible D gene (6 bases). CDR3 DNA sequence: TGTGCCAGCAGCACCAGTTTCCCAGGGACATACAGAACACTAGGGGAGCAGTACTTC. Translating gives CASSTSFPGTYRTLGEQYF.